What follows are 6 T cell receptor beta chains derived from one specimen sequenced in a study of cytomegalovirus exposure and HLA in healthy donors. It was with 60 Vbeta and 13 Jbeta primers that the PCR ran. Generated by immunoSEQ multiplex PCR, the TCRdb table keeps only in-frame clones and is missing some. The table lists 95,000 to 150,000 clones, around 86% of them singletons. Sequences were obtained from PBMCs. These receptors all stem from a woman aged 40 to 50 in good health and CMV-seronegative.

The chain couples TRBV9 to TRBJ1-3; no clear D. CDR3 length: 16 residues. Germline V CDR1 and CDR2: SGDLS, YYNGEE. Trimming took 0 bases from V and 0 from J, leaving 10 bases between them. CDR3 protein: CASSVDFSSSGNTIYF. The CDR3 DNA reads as TGTGCCAGCAGCGTAGATTTTTCCAGCTCTGGAAACACCATATATTTT.

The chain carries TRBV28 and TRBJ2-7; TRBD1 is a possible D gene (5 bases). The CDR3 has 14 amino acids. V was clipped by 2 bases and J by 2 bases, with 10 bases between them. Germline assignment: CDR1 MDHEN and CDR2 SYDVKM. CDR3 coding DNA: TGTGCCAGCAGTTTAAGTAGGGGTCCCTACGAGCAGTACTTC. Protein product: CASSLSRGPYEQYF.

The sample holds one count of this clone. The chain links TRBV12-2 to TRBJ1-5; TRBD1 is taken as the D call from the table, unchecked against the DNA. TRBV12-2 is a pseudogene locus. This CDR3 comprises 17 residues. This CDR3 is CASRLAKTGVLSQPQHF. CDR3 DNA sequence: TGTGCAAGTCGCTTAGCGAAGACAGGGGTACTTAGTCAGCCCCAGCATTTT.

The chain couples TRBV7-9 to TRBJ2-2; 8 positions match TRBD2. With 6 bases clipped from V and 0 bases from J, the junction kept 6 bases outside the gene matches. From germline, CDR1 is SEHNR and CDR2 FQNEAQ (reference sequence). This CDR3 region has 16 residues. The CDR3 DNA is TGTGCCAGCAGAATAGCGGGAAACGCGAACACCGGGGAGCTGTTTTTT. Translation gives CASRIAGNANTGELFF.

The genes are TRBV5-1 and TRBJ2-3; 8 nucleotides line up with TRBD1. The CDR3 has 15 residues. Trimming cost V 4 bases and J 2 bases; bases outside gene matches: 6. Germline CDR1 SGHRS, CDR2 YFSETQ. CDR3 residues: CASSRQGAPTDTQYF. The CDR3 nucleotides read TGCGCCAGCAGCCGCCAGGGGGCTCCCACAGATACGCAGTATTTT.

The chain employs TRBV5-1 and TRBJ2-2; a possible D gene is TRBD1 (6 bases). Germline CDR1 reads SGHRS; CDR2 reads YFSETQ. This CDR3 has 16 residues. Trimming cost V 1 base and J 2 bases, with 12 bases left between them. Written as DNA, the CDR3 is TGCGCCAGCAGCTTGACCGGGACACCTAACACCGGGGAGCTGTTTTTT. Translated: CASSLTGTPNTGELFF.